These 20 T cell receptor beta chains were all obtained from the same sample, sequenced in a study of T-cell memory formation after mild COVID-19. TCRdb ran MiXCR on the 5' RACE reads and lists one entry per CDR3 protein. The sample lists under 300,000 distinct CDR3 sequences, around 15% occurring once. The source material was PBMCs or a T cell subset sorted from them (not recorded which). Receptors originate from a man between 18 and 35 years old who had mild COVID-19 (a few samples of this study predate the infection). Cell type and time point are not known.

This clonotype showed up just a few times. CDR3 nucleotides: TGCAGTGGGAATAGCGGGGGGCTCACAGATACGCAGTATTTT. It yields the protein CSGNSGGLTDTQYF. This chain uses TRBV20-1 with TRBJ2-3; 10 bases agree with TRBD2. The CDR3 sequence is 14 residues long. Trimming took 7 bases from V and 2 from J; bases not matched to a gene: 6. CDR1 is DFQATT and CDR2 is SNEGSKA in the germline V gene (reference sequence).

This sequence joins TRBV6-5 and TRBJ1-1; tentatively, D is TRBD1 (5 bases). CDR1 is MNHEY and CDR2 is SVGAGI in the germline V gene. V was shortened by 5 bases and J by 5 bases, with 12 bases between the two germline ends. The CDR3 covers 13 residues. The CDR3 spells CASSGGGRTEAFF. The CDR3 DNA reads as TGTGCCAGCAGTGGGGGTGGTCGGACTGAAGCTTTCTTT.

The chain links TRBV28 to TRBJ1-6; D unclear. The CDR3 has 15 amino acids. V was pared by 6 bases and J by 7 bases, with 16 bases between. Germline lookup yields CDR1 MDHEN and CDR2 SYDVKM. The CDR3 protein is CASSQAGYDNSPLHF. CDR3 DNA sequence: TGTGCCAGCAGCCAGGCTGGCTATGACAATTCACCCCTCCACTTT.

This clonotype appeared many times. The rearrangement joins TRBV3-1 to TRBJ1-5; D not resolved. Germline V gene data show CDR1 as LGHDT and CDR2 as YNNKEL (reference sequence). This CDR3 is built from 12 residues. The V end was cut by 5 bases, the J end by 7 bases, with 9 bases between. CDR3 residues: CASSLSGQPQHF. The CDR3 DNA reads TGTGCCAGCAGCTTGAGCGGGCAGCCCCAGCATTTT. Filled out from reference TRBV3-1 and TRBJ1-5, the complete variable domain reads DTAVSQTPKYLVTQMGNDKSIKCEQNLGHDTMYWYKQDSKKFLKIMFSYNNKELIINETVPNRFSPKSPDKAHLNLHINSLELGDSAVYFCASSLSGQPQHFGDGTRLSIL.

The chain combines TRBV12-3 or TRBV12-4 with TRBJ2-7; 12 bases are a match to TRBD2. The CDR3 is made up of 14 amino acids. Losses at the gene ends were 5 bases for V and 7 bases for J; bases not matched to a gene: 6. The chain's CDR3 is CASSSLAGGREQYF. The CDR3 DNA is TGTGCCAGCAGTAGTCTAGCGGGGGGGCGGGAGCAGTACTTC.

This sequence joins TRBV5-4 and TRBJ2-2; D could derive from TRBD1 or TRBD2 (5 bases each). V lost 0 bases and J lost 6, with 12 bases in between. Germline CDR1 SGHNT, CDR2 YYREEE (reference sequence). The CDR3 sequence is 15 residues long. The CDR3 DNA reads as TGTGCCAGCAGCTTGGCCGGGACCCCCCCCGGGGAGCTGTTTTTT. Translated, it gives CASSLAGTPPGELFF.

Only a few counts were recorded for this clonotype. This chain connects TRBV7-2 to TRBJ2-5; 10 nucleotides match TRBD2. The CDR3 is 15 amino acids. The germline CDR1 and CDR2 sequences are SGHTA and FQGNSA. The ends lost 6 bases at V and 2 bases at J; junction bases unmatched: 6. The CDR3 spells CASRLAGRAQETQYF. The CDR3, as DNA: TGTGCCAGCAGACTAGCGGGGAGGGCTCAAGAGACCCAGTACTTC.

The chain is built from TRBV7-2 and TRBJ1-4, with TRBD1 identical over 9 bases. The CDR3 length is 15 residues. Germline CDR1 SGHTA, CDR2 FQGNSA. Trimming cost V 5 bases and J 7 bases; bases outside gene matches: 8. The chain's CDR3 is CASSVQGAQGEKLFF. CDR3 nucleotide sequence: TGTGCCAGCAGCGTACAGGGGGCGCAGGGTGAAAAACTGTTTTTT.

The V call is TRBV4-1, the J call TRBJ2-1; TRBD2 might be the D (5 bases). V was clipped by 3 bases and J by 5 bases, with 14 bases between them. The CDR3 length is 15 residues. Germline V gene sequence: CDR1 MGHRA, CDR2 YSYEKL. The CDR3 protein is CASSQGRLLHNEQFF. The CDR3 nucleotides read TGCGCCAGCAGCCAGGGGAGACTCCTCCACAATGAGCAGTTCTTC.

The chain couples TRBV15 to TRBJ2-7; D possibly corresponds to TRBD2 (6 bases). Deletions cut 6 bases from V and 6 bases from J, with 15 bases between. Germline CDR1 is LNHNV and CDR2 is YYDKDF (reference sequence). The CDR3 is 13 amino acids. This CDR3 reads CATSTGLGIEQYV. The CDR3, as DNA: TGTGCCACCAGTACGGGACTCGGGATCGAGCAGTACGTC.

This chain links TRBV5-1 with TRBJ2-2; TRBD2 agrees at 9 bases. The trim removed 4 bases at V and 3 bases at J, leaving 4 bases unmatched. The V gene's germline CDR1 is SGHRS and CDR2 YFSETQ. The CDR3 extends over 15 amino acids. The CDR3: CASSPGLAYTGELFF. The CDR3 coding sequence is TGCGCCAGCAGCCCAGGACTAGCGTACACCGGGGAGCTGTTTTTT.

Comments on this clonotype: One end of the junction is discordant with germline, which a read error may explain. The V and J genes are TRBV4-3 and TRBJ2-1, with TRBD2 matching over 9 bases. Germline V gene lookup returns CDR1 LGHNA and CDR2 YSLEER. The CDR3 runs 17 residues. CDR3 DNA sequence: TGCGCCAGCAGCCAAGATCGCGGCGGGGGGGCGCATAATGAGCAGCTCTTC. Its translation: CASSQDRGGGAHNEQLF.

The CDR3 region is CASRQDRTYYGYTF. As DNA, the CDR3 is TGTGCCAGCAGGCAGGACAGGACTTACTATGGCTACACCTTC. V usage is TRBV6-6 and J usage is TRBJ1-2, with 7 bases matching TRBD1. The ends lost 6 bases at V and 3 bases at J; junction bases unmatched: 7. CDR1 is MNHNY, CDR2 SVGAGI, per germline (reference sequence). There are 14 residues in the CDR3.

This clonotype has a handful of counts. This rearrangement joins TRBV5-1 to TRBJ2-1; TRBD1 or TRBD2 may be the D gene (5 bases each). Trimming removed 0 bases at V and 2 bases at J, with 9 bases between. Germline CDR1 and CDR2: SGHRS and YFSETQ. The CDR3 has 15 residues. The CDR3 reads CASSLGGVTYNEQFF. CDR3 sequence (DNA): TGCGCCAGCAGCTTGGGAGGGGTTACCTACAATGAGCAGTTCTTC. Together with reference TRBV5-1 and TRBJ2-1, the CDR3 gives the full variable domain: KAGVTQTPRYLIKTRGQQVTLSCSPISGHRSVSWYQQTPGQGLQFLFEYFSETQRNKGNFPGRFSGRQFSNSRSEMNVSTLELGDSALYLCASSLGGVTYNEQFFGPGTRLTVL.

The rearrangement joins TRBV5-1 to TRBJ2-5; 16 nucleotides match TRBD2. Germline lookup yields CDR1 SGHRS and CDR2 YFSETQ. The junction had 3 bases not matched to a gene; V was cut back by 2 bases and J by 2 bases. This CDR3 is built from 17 residues. The CDR3: CASSFGTSGGAQETQYF. DNA of the CDR3: TGCGCCAGCAGCTTCGGGACTAGCGGGGGGGCTCAAGAGACCCAGTACTTC.

This clonotype was found many times. The rearrangement uses TRBV10-1 and TRBJ1-1; D not resolved. This CDR3 region has 14 residues. Trimming stripped 0 bases from V and 6 bases from J, with 11 bases between. Germline lookup yields CDR1 WNHNN and CDR2 SYGVQD (reference sequence). In nucleotides, the CDR3 is TGCGCCAGCAGTGAGTCGATGGCCGAGGCTGAAGCTTTCTTT. Encoded protein: CASSESMAEAEAFF.

This clonotype was counted between two and nine times. This likely comes from a read error, as the CDR3 has no conserved phenylalanine or tryptophan at its end. The DNA is left out, because the CDR3 cannot be placed on it with certainty; the CDR3 is given as TCRdb lists it. V and J are TRBV29-1 and TRBJ1-2; the D segment call TRBD1 is taken from the table without a DNA check. The CDR3 contains 13 residues when both ends are counted. The germline CDR1 and CDR2 sequences are SQVTM and ANQGSEA. This CDR3 is CSVITGGGQDPIG.

A few counts support this clonotype. V and J are TRBV24-1 and TRBJ2-1, with 10 bases aligning to TRBD1. This CDR3 region has 17 residues. V lost 1 base and J lost 9; bases outside the gene matches: 11. Germline assignment: CDR1 KGHDR and CDR2 SFDVKD. CDR3 residues: CATSDFPGDRGMIEQFF. The CDR3 DNA is TGTGCCACCAGTGATTTCCCGGGGGACAGGGGTATGATTGAGCAGTTCTTC.

This chain links TRBV9 with TRBJ2-3; 12 bases match TRBD2. This CDR3 is 17 amino acids long. The trim removed 3 bases at V and 2 bases at J, leaving 7 bases unmatched. Germline V lookup: CDR1 SGDLS, CDR2 YYNGEE. CDR3 coding DNA: TGTGCCAGCAGCGCCGCGACTAGCGGGGGATTCACAGATACGCAGTATTTT. Protein: CASSAATSGGFTDTQYF.

The sample holds a few counts of this clonotype. The rearrangement uses TRBV7-9 and TRBJ1-6; D may be TRBD1 (5 bases). The CDR3 contains 19 residues. Trimming removed 5 bases at V and 0 bases at J, with 20 bases between. CDR1 is SEHNR and CDR2 is FQNEAQ in the germline V gene (reference sequence). As DNA, the CDR3 is TGTGCCAGCAGCCCAGGGAGGATCGACGGGAGCTCCTATAATTCACCCCTCCACTTT. Amino acid sequence: CASSPGRIDGSSYNSPLHF.